This is a list of T cell receptor beta chains from one sample in a study of low-dose radiotherapy and immunotherapy resistance in tumors. TCRdb fed the reads into MiXCR, producing one record per CDR3 protein. The sample has approximately 90,000 distinct CDR3 sequences, roughly 9% seen once. The sample was PBMCs, taken before treatment. The receptor set was obtained from a male donor with prostate cancer. CDR3s include the opening cysteine and the closing phenylalanine or tryptophan. The D gene is left open where the match is weak. Rows may omit the clone size; those that give it use once, few, many or a size class.

cdr3_aa cdr3_nt v_call clone_size j_call d_call
CASSQGSLLGELFF TGCGCCAGCAGCCAAGGCTCACTACTTGGGGAGCTGTTTTTT TRBV4-1 many TRBJ2-2 .
CSARHLSTDTQYF TGCAGCGCTCGACATCTTAGCACAGATACGCAGTATTTT TRBV29-1 many TRBJ2-3 .
CSGKTGAIYGYTF TGCAGTGGGAAAACAGGGGCCATCTATGGCTACACCTTC TRBV20-1 many TRBJ1-2 TRBD1
CASSLSGSPSYEQYF TGTGCCAGCAGCCTTAGCGGGAGTCCCTCCTACGAGCAGTACTTC TRBV7-9 many TRBJ2-7 TRBD2
CASSPLGPREQYF TGTGCCAGCTCACCATTGGGCCCCCGCGAGCAGTACTTC TRBV18 many TRBJ2-7 .
CASKAGGPAGELFF TGCGCCAGCAAAGCGGGAGGGCCCGCCGGGGAGCTGTTTTTT TRBV4-1 many TRBJ2-2 TRBD2
CASPGRTERPRYEQYF TGTGCCAGCCCAGGTAGGACTGAGCGGCCCCGGTACGAGCAGTACTTC TRBV18 many TRBJ2-7 .
CASEPTSGNYNEQFF TGTGCCAGCGAACCTACTAGCGGGAACTACAATGAGCAGTTCTTC TRBV28 medium-sized TRBJ2-1 TRBD2
CSAPGLAGGGELFF TGCAGTGCTCCAGGACTAGCGGGAGGCGGGGAGCTGTTTTTT TRBV20-1 many TRBJ2-2 TRBD2
CASSRGQGPFYGYTF TGTGCCAGCAGCCGCGGACAGGGCCCCTTCTATGGCTACACCTTC TRBV3-1 many TRBJ1-2 TRBD1
CASSLAVRVGGNTEAFF TGCGCCAGCAGCTTGGCCGTTAGGGTCGGGGGGAACACTGAAGCTTTCTTT TRBV5-1 many TRBJ1-1 .
CSVNGGGTEAFF TGCAGCGTCAACGGGGGAGGCACTGAAGCTTTCTTT TRBV29-1 many TRBJ1-1 .
CASSQQAEKEQFF TGTGCCAGCAGTCAGCAGGCGGAAAAGGAGCAGTTCTTC TRBV12-3/TRBV12-4 . TRBJ2-1 .
CASSSGSDFRDEQFF TGTGCCAGCAGTTCCGGTTCGGATTTCAGGGATGAGCAGTTCTTC TRBV28 many TRBJ2-1 .
CASSVGGTSGGYEQYF TGCGCCAGCAGCGTAGGTGGGACTAGCGGAGGCTACGAGCAGTACTTC TRBV5-1 many TRBJ2-7 TRBD2
CASSAGWTGAYNEQFF TGTGCCAGCAGCGCGGGATGGACAGGTGCCTACAATGAGCAGTTCTTC TRBV11-2 many TRBJ2-1 .
CSVAWGANQPQHF TGCAGCGTTGCATGGGGGGCTAATCAGCCCCAGCATTTT TRBV29-1 many TRBJ1-5 .
CASSYLENTEAFF TGTGCCAGCAGCTACCTGGAAAACACTGAAGCTTTCTTT TRBV3-1 many TRBJ1-1 .
CASSPAPGGGYTF TGTGCCAGCAGTCCGGCCCCCGGCGGTGGCTACACCTTC TRBV28 many TRBJ1-2 .
CASSQDIPRIDNEQFF TGTGCCAGCAGCCAAGATATTCCCCGGATAGACAATGAGCAGTTCTTC TRBV3-1 many TRBJ2-1 .
CAWDSLAGVSNEQFF TGTGCCTGGGATTCACTAGCGGGAGTTTCAAATGAGCAGTTCTTC TRBV30 many TRBJ2-1 TRBD2
CANLPGARGDTQYF TGTGCCAACCTCCCAGGAGCGAGGGGAGATACGCAGTATTTT TRBV2 many TRBJ2-3 .
CASSASEQGWGQYF TGTGCCAGCAGTGCCTCCGAACAGGGGTGGGGGCAGTACTTC TRBV25-1 few TRBJ2-7 TRBD1
CASSESQGSDLYEQYF TGTGCCAGCAGTGAATCGCAGGGATCTGACCTCTACGAGCAGTACTTC TRBV6-1 many TRBJ2-7 .
CASSRLLADSYEQYF TGTGCCAGCAGCCGCTTACTAGCGGATTCCTACGAGCAGTACTTC TRBV4-2 . TRBJ2-7 TRBD2
CSVEDSPYNEQFF TGCAGCGTTGAAGACAGTCCGTACAATGAGCAGTTCTTC TRBV29-1 many TRBJ2-1 .
CASSTSDRSSDKNIQYF TGTGCCAGTAGTACCTCTGACAGGAGTAGTGACAAAAACATTCAGTACTTC TRBV19 many TRBJ2-4 .
CASSVVSLAKNIQYF TGTGCCAGCAGTGTAGTTTCCCTAGCCAAAAACATTCAGTACTTC TRBV28 many TRBJ2-4 .